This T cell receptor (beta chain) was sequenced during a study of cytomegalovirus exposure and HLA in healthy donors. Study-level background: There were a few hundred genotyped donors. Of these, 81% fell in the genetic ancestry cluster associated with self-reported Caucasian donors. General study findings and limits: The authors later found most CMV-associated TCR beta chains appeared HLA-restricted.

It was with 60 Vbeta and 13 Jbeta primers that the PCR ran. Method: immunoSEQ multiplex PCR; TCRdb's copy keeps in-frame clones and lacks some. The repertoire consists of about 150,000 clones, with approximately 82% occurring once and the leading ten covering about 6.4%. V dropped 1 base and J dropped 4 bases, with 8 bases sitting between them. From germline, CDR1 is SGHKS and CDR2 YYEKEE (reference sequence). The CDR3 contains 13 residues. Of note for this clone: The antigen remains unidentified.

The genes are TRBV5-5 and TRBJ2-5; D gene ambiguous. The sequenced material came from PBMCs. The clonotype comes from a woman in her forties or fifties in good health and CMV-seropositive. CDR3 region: CASSLSPGETQYF. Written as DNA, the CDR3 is TGTGCCAGCAGCTTGAGCCCCGGAGAGACCCAGTACTTC. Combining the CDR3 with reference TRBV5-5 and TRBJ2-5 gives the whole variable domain DAGVTQSPTHLIKTRGQQVTLRCSPISGHKSVSWYQQVLGQGPQFIFQYYEKEERGRGNFPDRFSARQFPNYSSELNVNALLLGDSALYLCASSLSPGETQYFGPGTRLLVL.